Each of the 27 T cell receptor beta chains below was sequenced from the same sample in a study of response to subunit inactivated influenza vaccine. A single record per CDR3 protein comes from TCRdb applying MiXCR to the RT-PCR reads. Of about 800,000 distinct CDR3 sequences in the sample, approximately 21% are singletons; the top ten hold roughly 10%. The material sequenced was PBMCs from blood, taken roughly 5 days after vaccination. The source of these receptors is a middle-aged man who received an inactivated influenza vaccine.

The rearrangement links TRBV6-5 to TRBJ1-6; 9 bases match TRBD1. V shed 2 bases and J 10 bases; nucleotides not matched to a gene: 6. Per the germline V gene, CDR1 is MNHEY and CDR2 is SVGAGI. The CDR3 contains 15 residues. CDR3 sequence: CASSYQGQGKSPLHF. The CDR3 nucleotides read TGTGCCAGCAGTTACCAAGGACAGGGGAAGTCACCCCTCCACTTT.

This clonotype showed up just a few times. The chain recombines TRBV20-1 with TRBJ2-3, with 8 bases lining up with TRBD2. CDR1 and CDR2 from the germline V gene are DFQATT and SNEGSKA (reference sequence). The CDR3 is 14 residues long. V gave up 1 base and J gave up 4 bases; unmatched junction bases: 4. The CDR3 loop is CSARGSGGSDTQYF. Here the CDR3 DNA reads TGCAGTGCTAGAGGGAGCGGGGGATCAGATACGCAGTATTTT.

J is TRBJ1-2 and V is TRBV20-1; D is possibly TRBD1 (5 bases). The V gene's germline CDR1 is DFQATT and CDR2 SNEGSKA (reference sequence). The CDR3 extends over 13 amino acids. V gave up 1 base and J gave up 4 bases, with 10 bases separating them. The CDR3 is CSARVTDRYGYTF. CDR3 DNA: TGCAGTGCTAGAGTGACAGACCGCTATGGCTACACCTTC.

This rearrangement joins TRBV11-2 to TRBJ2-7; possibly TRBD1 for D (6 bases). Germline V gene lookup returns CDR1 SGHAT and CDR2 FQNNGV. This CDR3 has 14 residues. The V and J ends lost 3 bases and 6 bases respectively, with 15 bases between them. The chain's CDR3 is CASSLNRVWGEQYF. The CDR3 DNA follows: TGTGCCAGCAGCTTGAACAGGGTCTGGGGCGAGCAGTACTTC.

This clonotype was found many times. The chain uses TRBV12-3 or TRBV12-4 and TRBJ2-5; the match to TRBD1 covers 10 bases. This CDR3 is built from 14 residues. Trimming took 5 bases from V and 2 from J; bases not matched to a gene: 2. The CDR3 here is CASSRGQGQETQYF. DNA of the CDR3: TGTGCCAGCAGTCGGGGACAGGGGCAAGAGACCCAGTACTTC.

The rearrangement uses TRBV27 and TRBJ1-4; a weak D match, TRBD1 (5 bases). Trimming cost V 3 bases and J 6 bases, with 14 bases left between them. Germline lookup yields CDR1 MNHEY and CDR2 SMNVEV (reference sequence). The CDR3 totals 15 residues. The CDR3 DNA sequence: TGTGCCAGCAGTTTGAGGGGCGGGTTTGATGAAAAACTGTTTTTT. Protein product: CASSLRGGFDEKLFF. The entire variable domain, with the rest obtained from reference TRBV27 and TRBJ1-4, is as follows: EAQVTQNPRYLITVTGKKLTVTCSQNMNHEYMSWYRQDPGLGLRQIYYSMNVEVTDKGDVPEGYKVSRKEKRNFPLILESPSPNQTSLYFCASSLRGGFDEKLFFGSGTQLSVL.

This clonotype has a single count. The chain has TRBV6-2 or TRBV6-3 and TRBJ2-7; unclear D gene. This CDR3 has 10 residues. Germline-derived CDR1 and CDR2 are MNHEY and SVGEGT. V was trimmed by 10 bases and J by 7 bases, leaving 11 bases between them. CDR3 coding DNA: TGTGCCACAGACAACGGGGAGCAGTACTTC. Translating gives CATDNGEQYF.

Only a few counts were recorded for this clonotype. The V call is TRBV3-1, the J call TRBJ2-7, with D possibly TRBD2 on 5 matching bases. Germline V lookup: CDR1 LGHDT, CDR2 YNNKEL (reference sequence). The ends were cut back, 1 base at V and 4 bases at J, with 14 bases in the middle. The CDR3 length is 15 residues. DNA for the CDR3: TGTGCCAGCAGCCAAGGAACCGGGAATGGGTACGAGCAGTACTTC. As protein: CASSQGTGNGYEQYF.

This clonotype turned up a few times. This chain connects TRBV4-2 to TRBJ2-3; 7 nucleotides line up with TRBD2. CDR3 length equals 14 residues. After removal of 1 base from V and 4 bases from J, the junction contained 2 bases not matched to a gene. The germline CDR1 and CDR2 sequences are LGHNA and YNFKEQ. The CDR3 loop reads CASSQVTSADTQYF. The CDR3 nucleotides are TGTGCCAGCAGCCAAGTCACTAGCGCAGATACGCAGTATTTT.

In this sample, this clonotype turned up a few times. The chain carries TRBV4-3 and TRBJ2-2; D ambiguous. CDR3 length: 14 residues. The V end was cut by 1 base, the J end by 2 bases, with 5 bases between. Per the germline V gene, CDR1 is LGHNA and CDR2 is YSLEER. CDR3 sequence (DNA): TGCGCCAGCAGCCAAGCCACCAACACCGGGGAGCTGTTTTTT. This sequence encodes CASSQATNTGELFF.

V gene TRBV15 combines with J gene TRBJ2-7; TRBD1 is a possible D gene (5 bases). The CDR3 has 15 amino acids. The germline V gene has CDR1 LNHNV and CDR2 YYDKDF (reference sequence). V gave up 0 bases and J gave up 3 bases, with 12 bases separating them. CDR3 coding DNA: TGTGCCACCAGCAGAGATCAGGGCGTCGTCTACGAGCAGTACTTC. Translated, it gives CATSRDQGVVYEQYF.

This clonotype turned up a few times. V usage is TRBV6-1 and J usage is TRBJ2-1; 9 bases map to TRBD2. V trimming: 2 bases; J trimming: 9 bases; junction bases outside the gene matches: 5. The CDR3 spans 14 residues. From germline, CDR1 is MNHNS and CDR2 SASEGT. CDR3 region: CASSETSGYGEQFF. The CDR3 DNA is TGTGCCAGCAGTGAAACTAGCGGGTACGGTGAGCAGTTCTTC.

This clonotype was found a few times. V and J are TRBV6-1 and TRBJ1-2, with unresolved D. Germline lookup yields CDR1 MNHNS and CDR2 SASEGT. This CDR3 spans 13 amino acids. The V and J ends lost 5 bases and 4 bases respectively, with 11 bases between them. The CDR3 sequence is CASSPSTTYGYTF. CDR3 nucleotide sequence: TGTGCCAGCAGTCCTTCGACAACCTATGGCTACACCTTC.

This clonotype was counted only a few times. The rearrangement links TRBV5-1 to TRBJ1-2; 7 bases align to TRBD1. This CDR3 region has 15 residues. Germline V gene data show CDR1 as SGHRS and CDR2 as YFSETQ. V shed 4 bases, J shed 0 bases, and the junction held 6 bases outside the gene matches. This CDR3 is CASSTNRGANYGYTF. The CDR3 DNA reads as TGCGCCAGCAGCACCAACAGGGGAGCTAACTATGGCTACACCTTC.

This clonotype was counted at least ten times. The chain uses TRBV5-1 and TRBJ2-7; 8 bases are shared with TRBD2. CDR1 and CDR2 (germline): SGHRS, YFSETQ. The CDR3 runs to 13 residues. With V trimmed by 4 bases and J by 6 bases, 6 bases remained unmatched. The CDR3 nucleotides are TGCGCCAGCAGCCAAGGACTAGCTAGCGAGCAGTACTTC. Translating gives CASSQGLASEQYF.

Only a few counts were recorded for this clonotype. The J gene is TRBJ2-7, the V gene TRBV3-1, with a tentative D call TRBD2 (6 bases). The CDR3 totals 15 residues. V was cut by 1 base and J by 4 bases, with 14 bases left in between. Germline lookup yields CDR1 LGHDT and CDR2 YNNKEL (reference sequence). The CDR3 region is CASSQGHLGGYEQYF. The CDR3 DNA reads TGTGCCAGCAGCCAAGGACACCTGGGGGGTTACGAGCAGTACTTC.

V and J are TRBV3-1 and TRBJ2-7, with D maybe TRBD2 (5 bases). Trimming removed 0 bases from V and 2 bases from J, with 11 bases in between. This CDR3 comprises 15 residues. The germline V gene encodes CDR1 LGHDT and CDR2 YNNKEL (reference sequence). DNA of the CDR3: TGTGCCAGCAGCCAAGATATTGCGGGTACCTACGAGCAGTACTTC. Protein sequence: CASSQDIAGTYEQYF.

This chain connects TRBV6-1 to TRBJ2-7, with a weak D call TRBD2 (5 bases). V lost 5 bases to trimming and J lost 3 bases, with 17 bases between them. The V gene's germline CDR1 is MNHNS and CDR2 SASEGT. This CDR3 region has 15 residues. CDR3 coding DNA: TGTGCCAGCAGTCAGGCCGGCGGGCCGTACTACGAGCAGTACTTC. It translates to CASSQAGGPYYEQYF.

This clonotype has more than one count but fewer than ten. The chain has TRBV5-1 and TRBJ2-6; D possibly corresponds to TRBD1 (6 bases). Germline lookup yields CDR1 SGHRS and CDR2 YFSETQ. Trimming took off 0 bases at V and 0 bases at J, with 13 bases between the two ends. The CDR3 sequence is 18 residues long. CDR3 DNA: TGCGCCAGCAGCTTGGCCCCGACAGGTGACTCTGGGGCCAACGTCCTGACTTTC. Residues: CASSLAPTGDSGANVLTF. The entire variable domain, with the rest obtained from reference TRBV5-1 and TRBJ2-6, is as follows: KAGVTQTPRYLIKTRGQQVTLSCSPISGHRSVSWYQQTPGQGLQFLFEYFSETQRNKGNFPGRFSGRQFSNSRSEMNVSTLELGDSALYLCASSLAPTGDSGANVLTFGAGSRLTVL.

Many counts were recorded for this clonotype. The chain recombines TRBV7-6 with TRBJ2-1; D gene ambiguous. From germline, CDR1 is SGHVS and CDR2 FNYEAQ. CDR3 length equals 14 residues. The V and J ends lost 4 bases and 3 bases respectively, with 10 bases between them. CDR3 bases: TGTGCCAGCAGCTCAGAAAAGGACTACAATGAGCAGTTCTTC. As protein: CASSSEKDYNEQFF.

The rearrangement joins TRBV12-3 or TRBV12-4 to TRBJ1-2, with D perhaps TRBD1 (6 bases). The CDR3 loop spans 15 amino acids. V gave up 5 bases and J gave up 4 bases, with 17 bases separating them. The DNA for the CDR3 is TGTGCCAGCAGTCGTATAGGGGGTCTATCCTATGGCTACACCTTC. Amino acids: CASSRIGGLSYGYTF.

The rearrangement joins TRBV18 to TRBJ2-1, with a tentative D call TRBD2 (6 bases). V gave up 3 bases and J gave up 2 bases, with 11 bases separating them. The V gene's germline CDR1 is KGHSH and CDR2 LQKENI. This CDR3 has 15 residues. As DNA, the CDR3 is TGTGCCAGCTCACCCGGTAGCGGAGCCTACAATGAGCAGTTCTTC. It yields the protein CASSPGSGAYNEQFF. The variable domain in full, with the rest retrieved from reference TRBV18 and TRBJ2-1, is NAGVMQNPRHLVRRRGQEARLRCSPMKGHSHVYWYRQLPEEGLKFMVYLQKENIIDESGMPKERFSAEFPKEGPSILRIQQVVRGDSAAYFCASSPGSGAYNEQFFGPGTRLTVL.

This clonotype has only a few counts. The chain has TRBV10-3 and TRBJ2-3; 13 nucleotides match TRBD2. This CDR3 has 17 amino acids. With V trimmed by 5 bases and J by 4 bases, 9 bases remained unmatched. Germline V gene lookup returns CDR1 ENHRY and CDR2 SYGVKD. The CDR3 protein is CAISSTSGGSGSDTQYF. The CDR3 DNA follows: TGTGCCATCAGTTCGACTAGCGGGGGGTCAGGGTCAGATACGCAGTATTTT.

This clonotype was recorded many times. The CDR3 loop reads CASSLGQGSNNEQFF. Here the CDR3 DNA reads TGTGCCAGCAGCCTGGGACAGGGATCGAACAATGAGCAGTTCTTC. The rearrangement uses TRBV7-6 and TRBJ2-1; 9 nucleotides agree with TRBD1. This CDR3 spans 15 amino acids. The ends lost 5 bases at V and 5 bases at J; junction bases unmatched: 7. Germline CDR1 and CDR2: SGHVS and FNYEAQ.

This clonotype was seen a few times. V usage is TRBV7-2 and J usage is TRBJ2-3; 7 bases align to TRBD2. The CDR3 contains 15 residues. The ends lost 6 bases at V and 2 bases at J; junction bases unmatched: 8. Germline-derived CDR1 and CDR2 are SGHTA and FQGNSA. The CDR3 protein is CASRRPGLNTDTQYF. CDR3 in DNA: TGTGCCAGCAGGCGACCGGGACTAAACACAGATACGCAGTATTTT.

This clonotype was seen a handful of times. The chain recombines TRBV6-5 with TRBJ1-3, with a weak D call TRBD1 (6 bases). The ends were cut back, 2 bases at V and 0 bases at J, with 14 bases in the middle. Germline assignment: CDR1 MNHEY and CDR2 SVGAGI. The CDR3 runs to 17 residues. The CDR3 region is CASSYLRTVSSGNTIYF. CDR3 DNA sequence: TGTGCCAGCAGTTACCTTCGGACAGTGAGCTCTGGAAACACCATATATTTT.

The CDR3: CASSLDYLAKNIQYF. The CDR3 nucleotides read TGTGCCAGCAGCTTAGATTATCTAGCCAAAAACATTCAGTACTTC. The genes are TRBV7-9 and TRBJ2-4; D uncertain. CDR1 SEHNR and CDR2 FQNEAQ come from the germline V gene (reference sequence). The CDR3 is 15 amino acids. V gave up 1 base and J gave up 0 bases, with 7 bases separating them.